A selection of T cell receptor beta chains follows, all from one sample in a study of cytomegalovirus exposure and HLA in healthy donors. Some clones are missing from TCRdb's copy, which holds only in-frame ones; the method was immunoSEQ multiplex PCR. The repertoire has around 140,000 clones, approximately 87% of them found once; the top ten carry 1.5%. The sequencing input was PBMCs. These receptors came from a man in his forties in good health and CMV-seronegative. CDR3s include the opening cysteine and the closing phenylalanine or tryptophan. Fields, in order: clone size, J gene, CDR3 length, V gene, D gene, CDR3 protein, CDR3 DNA. D genes are given only for firm matches. The listing skips clone size in some rows; elsewhere it reads once, few, many or a size class.

.,TRBJ2-5,15,TRBV5-1,TRBD1,CASRARGQGPETQYF,TGCGCCAGCAGAGCCCGTGGACAGGGTCCAGAGACCCAGTACTTC
.,TRBJ1-5,14,TRBV19,.,CASSNTRVGQPQHF,TGTGCCAGTAGTAATACCAGGGTGGGTCAGCCCCAGCATTTT
.,TRBJ2-1,14,TRBV27,.,CASSLLSSYNEQFF,TGTGCCAGCAGTTTATTGAGCTCCTACAATGAGCAGTTCTTC
.,TRBJ2-7,15,TRBV4-3,TRBD1,CASSRDPGQGYEQYF,TGCGCCAGCAGCCGGGACCCGGGACAGGGCTACGAGCAGTACTTC
.,TRBJ2-2,16,TRBV5-6,TRBD2,CASSLGSGGLTGELFF,TGTGCCAGCAGCTTGGGAAGCGGGGGATTAACCGGGGAGCTGTTTTTT
.,TRBJ2-7,14,TRBV7-8,TRBD2,CASSLSGGAYEQYF,TGTGCCAGCAGCTTAAGCGGGGGAGCCTACGAGCAGTACTTC
.,TRBJ1-4,15,TRBV28,.,CASSARTPRYEKLFF,TGTGCCAGCAGTGCCCGGACTCCCCGGTATGAAAAACTGTTTTTT
few,TRBJ1-2,14,TRBV7-2,TRBD1,CASSQGDPAYGYTF,TGTGCCAGCAGCCAGGGGGACCCGGCCTATGGCTACACCTTC
once,TRBJ1-3,14,TRBV11-3,.,CASSLGAGGNTIYF,TGTGCCAGCAGCTTAGGGGCTGGAGGAAACACCATATATTTT
.,TRBJ1-4,15,TRBV5-4,TRBD1,CATTMRGQGNEKLFF,TGTGCCACCACAATGAGGGGACAGGGTAATGAAAAACTGTTTTTT
few,TRBJ2-2,13,TRBV6-1,.,CASSLHGTGELFF,TGTGCCAGCAGTCTTCACGGCACCGGGGAGCTGTTTTTT
.,TRBJ2-7,17,TRBV5-5,TRBD2,CAGSLFTSGSSSYEQYF,TGTGCCGGCAGCCTCTTTACTAGCGGGTCTAGCTCCTACGAGCAGTACTTC
.,TRBJ2-3,13,TRBV7-2,.,CASRSSSTDTQYF,TGTGCCAGCAGGAGTTCTAGCACAGATACGCAGTATTTT
.,TRBJ1-1,15,TRBV30,TRBD1,CAWGPGTALNTEAFF,TGTGCCTGGGGACCCGGGACAGCTTTGAACACTGAAGCTTTCTTT
.,TRBJ1-1,13,TRBV2,TRBD1,CASSQQGRTEAFF,TGTGCCAGCAGCCAACAGGGGAGGACTGAAGCTTTCTTT
.,TRBJ1-5,14,TRBV4-1,.,CASSQGQLNQPQHF,TGCGCCAGCAGCCAAGGACAACTCAATCAGCCCCAGCATTTT
.,TRBJ1-1,15,TRBV9,TRBD1,CASSVTGQGASEAFF,TGTGCCAGCAGCGTAACGGGACAGGGGGCTTCTGAAGCTTTCTTT
.,TRBJ2-3,13,TRBV19,TRBD2,CASGAGGTDTQYF,TGTGCCAGTGGCGCGGGGGGGACAGATACGCAGTATTTT
.,TRBJ2-3,14,TRBV2,TRBD2,CASSTSGTVNTQYF,TGTGCCAGCAGTACAAGCGGGACGGTGAATACGCAGTATTTT
.,TRBJ1-1,14,TRBV27,.,CASSLTGANTEAFF,TGTGCCAGCAGTTTAACAGGAGCGAACACTGAAGCTTTCTTT
.,TRBJ1-2,12,TRBV19,.,CASSIQEVILTF,TGTGCCAGTAGTATCCAGGAGGTTATTCTCACCTTC
.,TRBJ1-1,15,TRBV9,.,CASSVDTGKDTEAFF,TGTGCCAGCAGCGTTGACACCGGCAAGGACACTGAAGCTTTCTTT
.,TRBJ2-3,18,TRBV4-1,TRBD2,CASSQDPLAGGFTDTQYF,TGCGCCAGCAGCCAAGATCCACTAGCGGGGGGGTTCACAGATACGCAGTATTTT
.,TRBJ2-1,14,TRBV29-1,.,CSVDLPRETDEQFF,TGCAGCGTTGATTTACCAAGGGAGACTGATGAGCAGTTCTTC
.,TRBJ2-5,15,TRBV19,.,CASSIRGGIQETQYF,TGTGCCAGTAGTATTCGGGGTGGAATTCAAGAGACCCAGTACTTC
.,TRBJ2-5,13,TRBV7-2,.,CASSRDYQETQYF,TGTGCCAGCAGCCGGGACTACCAAGAGACCCAGTACTTC
.,TRBJ2-3,11,TRBV2,.,CASSQENTQYF,TGTGCCAGCAGTCAGGAAAATACGCAGTATTTT
.,TRBJ2-7,14,TRBV7-2,TRBD2,CASSSGTRKYEQYF,TGTGCCAGCAGCTCCGGGACTAGGAAGTACGAGCAGTACTTC
.,TRBJ2-7,14,TRBV4-3,TRBD1,CASSPGTGVYEQYF,TGCGCCAGCAGCCCCGGGACAGGGGTCTACGAGCAGTACTTC
.,TRBJ1-5,13,TRBV7-6,.,CASSSERDQPQHF,TGTGCCAGCAGCTCAGAGAGGGATCAGCCCCAGCATTTT
.,TRBJ2-3,15,TRBV6-1,TRBD1,CASSDWTGSTDTQYF,TGTGCCAGCAGTGATTGGACAGGAAGCACAGATACGCAGTATTTT
.,TRBJ2-7,16,TRBV5-4,TRBD2,CASSRRGGPLSYEQYF,TGTGCCAGCAGCAGACGGGGGGGGCCCCTATCCTACGAGCAGTACTTC
.,TRBJ2-3,16,TRBV5-1,.,CASSREGETSTDTQYF,TGCGCCAGCAGCCGCGAGGGAGAAACTAGCACAGATACGCAGTATTTT
few,TRBJ2-5,16,TRBV5-1,TRBD1,CASSLPGQGARETQYF,TGCGCCAGCAGCTTGCCGGGACAGGGGGCGCGGGAGACCCAGTACTTC
.,TRBJ1-3,17,TRBV4-1,TRBD1,CASSQGRGLTSGNTIYF,TGCGCCAGCAGCCAAGGAAGGGGGCTTACCTCTGGAAACACCATATATTTT
.,TRBJ2-7,12,TRBV5-4,.,CASSPLSGEQYF,TGTGCCAGCAGCCCGCTCAGCGGCGAGCAGTACTTC
.,TRBJ1-1,13,TRBV5-1,.,CASTPGHQSEAFF,TGCGCCAGCACGCCGGGACACCAGTCTGAAGCTTTCTTT
.,TRBJ2-7,13,TRBV29-1,TRBD2,CSVDGGGTGEQYF,TGCAGCGTTGATGGGGGGGGAACTGGCGAGCAGTACTTC
.,TRBJ1-2,12,TRBV19,TRBD1,CASSGDSYGYTF,TGTGCCAGTAGCGGGGACAGCTATGGCTACACCTTC
.,TRBJ2-7,13,TRBV29-1,TRBD2,CSVGSGVTYEQYF,TGCAGCGTGGGGAGCGGGGTTACCTACGAGCAGTACTTC
.,TRBJ2-2,17,TRBV11-2,.,CASSSTRQEISTGELFF,TGTGCCAGCAGCTCTACTCGACAGGAGATTAGCACCGGGGAGCTGTTTTTT
.,TRBJ1-6,14,TRBV7-3,.,CASSLLPGSPPLHF,TGTGCCAGCAGCTTACTTCCAGGTAGTCCACCCCTCCACTTT
.,TRBJ2-2,16,TRBV25-1,TRBD2,CASSPLADLNTGELFF,TGTGCCAGCAGCCCTCTAGCGGATTTGAACACCGGGGAGCTGTTTTTT
.,TRBJ1-5,13,TRBV27,.,CASSPRGNQPQHF,TGTGCCAGCAGTCCCCGGGGCAATCAGCCCCAGCATTTT
few,TRBJ2-7,14,TRBV7-2,TRBD2,CASSLVKWEGQQYF,TGTGCCAGCAGCTTAGTTAAGTGGGAGGGCCAGCAGTACTTC
.,TRBJ2-7,15,TRBV25-1,.,CASSDGGQGGYEQYF,TGTGCCAGCAGTGACGGCGGTCAAGGAGGCTACGAGCAGTACTTC
.,TRBJ1-1,14,TRBV6-5,.,CASSYRGGGREAFF,TGTGCCAGCAGTTACAGAGGCGGGGGTAGAGAAGCTTTCTTT
.,TRBJ2-1,13,TRBV7-3,TRBD2,CASSSLSGTEQFF,TGTGCCAGCAGCTCCCTCAGCGGGACTGAGCAGTTCTTC
.,TRBJ2-7,15,TRBV4-2,TRBD1,CASSQARDRGPEQYF,TGTGCCAGCAGCCAAGCCCGGGACAGGGGGCCCGAGCAGTACTTC
.,TRBJ2-7,14,TRBV2,TRBD2,CASRGLAGAYEQYF,TGTGCCAGCAGGGGACTAGCGGGCGCCTACGAGCAGTACTTC
.,TRBJ2-5,14,TRBV7-9,.,CASSSTGGPETQYF,TGTGCCAGCAGCTCGACTGGAGGGCCGGAGACCCAGTACTTC
.,TRBJ2-3,16,TRBV9,TRBD2,CASSVGSGRITDTQYF,TGTGCCAGCAGCGTAGGTAGCGGGAGGATCACAGATACGCAGTATTTT
.,TRBJ1-1,14,TRBV7-2,.,CASTQGFAYTEAFF,TGTGCCAGCACTCAGGGATTTGCGTACACTGAAGCTTTCTTT
.,TRBJ1-2,11,TRBV29-1,.,CSVFLGGGYTF,TGCAGCGTTTTTCTTGGAGGAGGCTACACCTTC
.,TRBJ1-3,17,TRBV7-8,.,CASSPTPQGAHGNTIYF,TGTGCCAGCAGCCCAACCCCCCAAGGGGCCCATGGAAACACCATATATTTT